A selection of T cell receptor beta chains follows, all from one sample in a study of T-cell reconstitution after alpha-beta-depleted transplantation in children. TCRdb passed the PCR reads through MiXCR, listing each CDR3 protein once. The data contain 90,000 to 130,000 distinct CDR3 sequences, about a tenth of them singletons. This specimen consisted of PBMCs from the stem cell graft donor, obtained from the stem cell graft. These receptors were obtained from a human donor who donated a stem cell graft to a child with acute lymphoblastic leukemia. Both conserved end residues are part of each CDR3. A D gene is named only where the DNA matches it firmly. For some rows the clone size is stated as once, few or many, or as a class when expanded; others skip it.

v_gene: TRBV25-1; abundance: many; j_gene: TRBJ2-1; d_gene: TRBD2; CDR3aa: CASSSPTSAHNEQFF; CDR3nt: TGTGCCAGCAGTTCTCCGACTAGCGCTCACAATGAGCAGTTCTTC
v_gene: TRBV5-1; abundance: many; j_gene: TRBJ2-1; d_gene: -; CDR3aa: CASSLDAPAKAYNEQFF; CDR3nt: TGCGCCAGCAGCTTGGATGCCCCGGCCAAAGCCTACAATGAGCAGTTCTTC
v_gene: TRBV6-5; abundance: many; j_gene: TRBJ1-5; d_gene: TRBD1; CDR3aa: CASSWDRTTSNQPQHF; CDR3nt: TGTGCCAGCAGCTGGGACAGAACAACGAGCAATCAGCCCCAGCATTTT
v_gene: TRBV5-1; abundance: many; j_gene: TRBJ2-1; d_gene: -; CDR3aa: CASSLDGGGDNEQFF; CDR3nt: TGCGCCAGCAGCTTGGATGGGGGTGGGGACAATGAGCAGTTCTTC
v_gene: TRBV28; abundance: many; j_gene: TRBJ1-4; d_gene: -; CDR3aa: CASRGAPNEKLFF; CDR3nt: TGTGCCAGCAGGGGCGCACCTAATGAAAAACTGTTTTTT
v_gene: TRBV30; abundance: few; j_gene: TRBJ1-5; d_gene: -; CDR3aa: CAWSPEDQPQHF; CDR3nt: TGTGCCTGGAGCCCAGAAGATCAGCCCCAGCATTTT
v_gene: TRBV18; abundance: many; j_gene: TRBJ2-7; d_gene: -; CDR3aa: CASSPLPGLYEQYF; CDR3nt: TGTGCCAGCTCACCACTGCCAGGGCTTTACGAGCAGTACTTC
v_gene: TRBV7-6; abundance: many; j_gene: TRBJ1-2; d_gene: -; CDR3aa: CASSQGYGYTF; CDR3nt: TGTGCCAGCAGCCAAGGATATGGCTACACCTTC
v_gene: TRBV28; abundance: many; j_gene: TRBJ2-3; d_gene: -; CDR3aa: CATAIPRATQYF; CDR3nt: TGTGCCACCGCTATCCCTCGCGCTACGCAGTATTTT
v_gene: TRBV9; abundance: many; j_gene: TRBJ2-3; d_gene: -; CDR3aa: CASSVAGAITDTQYF; CDR3nt: TGTGCCAGCAGCGTAGCTGGCGCTATCACAGATACGCAGTATTTT
v_gene: TRBV6-5; abundance: many; j_gene: TRBJ1-1; d_gene: -; CDR3aa: CASSYGGQIEAFF; CDR3nt: TGTGCCAGCAGTTACGGGGGACAAATTGAAGCTTTCTTT
v_gene: TRBV14; abundance: many; j_gene: TRBJ2-7; d_gene: -; CDR3aa: CASSQEPEDPEQYF; CDR3nt: TGTGCCAGCAGCCAAGAGCCCGAAGACCCCGAGCAGTACTTC
v_gene: TRBV12-3/TRBV12-4; abundance: -; j_gene: TRBJ2-1; d_gene: TRBD2; CDR3aa: CASCSRVSGGSGSYNEQFF; CDR3nt: TGTGCCAGCTGCTCCCGGGTTAGCGGGGGTTCTGGCTCCTACAATGAGCAGTTCTTC
v_gene: TRBV10-3; abundance: many; j_gene: TRBJ1-1; d_gene: -; CDR3aa: CAISGDLGQRVTEAFF; CDR3nt: TGTGCCATCAGTGGTGATCTTGGACAGAGAGTCACGGAAGCTTTCTTT
v_gene: TRBV29-1; abundance: many; j_gene: TRBJ2-1; d_gene: -; CDR3aa: CSVARRTNRRTNEQFF; CDR3nt: TGCAGCGTTGCCCGGCGAACCAACCGTAGAACCAATGAGCAGTTCTTC
v_gene: TRBV16; abundance: many; j_gene: TRBJ1-2; d_gene: -; CDR3aa: CASSQGANYGYTF; CDR3nt: TGTGCCAGCAGCCAGGGGGCTAACTATGGCTACACCTTC
v_gene: TRBV7-9; abundance: many; j_gene: TRBJ2-7; d_gene: TRBD2; CDR3aa: CASSLRDYRWGYYEQYF; CDR3nt: TGTGCCAGCAGCTTAAGGGACTACCGCTGGGGTTACTACGAGCAGTACTTC
v_gene: TRBV25-1; abundance: few; j_gene: TRBJ1-5; d_gene: -; CDR3aa: CASSLLGNQPQHF; CDR3nt: TGTGCCAGCAGTCTCTTGGGCAATCAGCCCCAGCATTTT
v_gene: TRBV27; abundance: medium-sized; j_gene: TRBJ1-2; d_gene: -; CDR3aa: CASRTFGYGYTF; CDR3nt: TGTGCCAGCAGAACTTTTGGCTATGGCTACACCTTC
v_gene: TRBV12-3/TRBV12-4; abundance: many; j_gene: TRBJ1-6; d_gene: -; CDR3aa: CASSSRALSDSPLHF; CDR3nt: TGTGCCAGCAGTTCCCGGGCCCTCTCGGATTCACCCCTCCACTTT
v_gene: TRBV6-5; abundance: many; j_gene: TRBJ2-7; d_gene: -; CDR3aa: CASSYDNFEQYF; CDR3nt: TGTGCCAGCAGTTACGACAATTTCGAGCAGTACTTC
v_gene: TRBV29-1; abundance: many; j_gene: TRBJ2-7; d_gene: -; CDR3aa: CSVRRQPSYEQYF; CDR3nt: TGCAGCGTTCGGAGACAGCCTTCCTACGAGCAGTACTTC
v_gene: TRBV27; abundance: -; j_gene: TRBJ2-1; d_gene: -; CDR3aa: CASSLSAGSSYNEQFF; CDR3nt: TGTGCCAGCAGTTTATCGGCGGGAAGCTCCTACAATGAGCAGTTCTTC
v_gene: TRBV14; abundance: -; j_gene: TRBJ2-7; d_gene: TRBD2; CDR3aa: CASSPAGGGYEQYF; CDR3nt: TGTGCCAGCAGCCCAGCGGGGGGTGGATACGAGCAGTACTTC
v_gene: TRBV12-3/TRBV12-4; abundance: -; j_gene: TRBJ1-6; d_gene: TRBD1; CDR3aa: CASSLKRGHNSPLHF; CDR3nt: TGTGCCAGCAGTTTAAAGAGGGGGCATAATTCACCCCTCCACTTT
v_gene: TRBV6-5; abundance: many; j_gene: TRBJ2-7; d_gene: -; CDR3aa: CASSYLSLALNSYEQYF; CDR3nt: TGTGCCAGCAGTTACCTTTCTCTGGCATTGAACTCCTACGAGCAGTACTTC
v_gene: TRBV27; abundance: many; j_gene: TRBJ2-7; d_gene: -; CDR3aa: CASSYQSRTSTYEQYF; CDR3nt: TGTGCCAGCAGTTACCAGTCCCGGACGTCAACCTACGAGCAGTACTTC
v_gene: TRBV4-3; abundance: many; j_gene: TRBJ2-3; d_gene: -; CDR3aa: CASSQDRVASDTQYF; CDR3nt: TGCGCCAGCAGCCAAGATCGGGTAGCCTCAGATACGCAGTATTTT
v_gene: TRBV5-5; abundance: many; j_gene: TRBJ2-1; d_gene: -; CDR3aa: CASSLAVSSYNEQFF; CDR3nt: TGTGCCAGCAGCTTGGCGGTGAGCTCCTACAATGAGCAGTTCTTC